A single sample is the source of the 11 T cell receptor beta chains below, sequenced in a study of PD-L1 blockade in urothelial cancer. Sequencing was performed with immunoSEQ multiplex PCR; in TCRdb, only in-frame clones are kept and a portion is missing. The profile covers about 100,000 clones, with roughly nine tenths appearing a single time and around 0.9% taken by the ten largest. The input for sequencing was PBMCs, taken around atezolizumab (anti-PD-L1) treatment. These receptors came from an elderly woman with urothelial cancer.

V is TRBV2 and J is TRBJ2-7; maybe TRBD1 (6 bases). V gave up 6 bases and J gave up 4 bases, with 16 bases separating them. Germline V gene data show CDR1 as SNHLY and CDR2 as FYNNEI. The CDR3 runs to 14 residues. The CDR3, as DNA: TGTGCCAGCAGGGCAACCGGGACACTTTACGAGCAGTACTTC. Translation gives CASRATGTLYEQYF.

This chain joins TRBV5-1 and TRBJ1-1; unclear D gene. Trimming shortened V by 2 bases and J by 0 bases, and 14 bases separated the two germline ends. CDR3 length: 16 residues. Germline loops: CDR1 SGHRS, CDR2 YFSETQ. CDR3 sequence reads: CASSLREGTLNTEAFF. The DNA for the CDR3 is TGCGCCAGCAGCTTACGGGAGGGAACCTTGAACACTGAAGCTTTCTTT.

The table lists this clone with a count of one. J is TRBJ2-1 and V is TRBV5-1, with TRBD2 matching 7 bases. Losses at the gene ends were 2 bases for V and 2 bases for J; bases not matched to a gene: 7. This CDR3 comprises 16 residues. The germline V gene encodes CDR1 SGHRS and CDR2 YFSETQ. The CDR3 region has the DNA TGCGCCAGCAGCTTAGGCGGGAGAGGCCCCTACAATGAGCAGTTCTTC. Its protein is CASSLGGRGPYNEQFF.

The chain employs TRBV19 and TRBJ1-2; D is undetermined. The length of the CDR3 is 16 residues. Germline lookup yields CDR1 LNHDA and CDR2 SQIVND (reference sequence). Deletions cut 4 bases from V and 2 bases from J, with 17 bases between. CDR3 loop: CASSRNWQAANYGYTF. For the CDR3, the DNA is TGTGCCAGTAGTAGAAATTGGCAGGCCGCGAACTATGGCTACACCTTC.

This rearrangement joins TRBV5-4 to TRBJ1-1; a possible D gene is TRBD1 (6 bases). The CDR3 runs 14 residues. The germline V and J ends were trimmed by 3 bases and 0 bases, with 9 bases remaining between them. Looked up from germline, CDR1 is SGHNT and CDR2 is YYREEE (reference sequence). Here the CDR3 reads CASSSGQLNTEAFF. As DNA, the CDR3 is TGTGCCAGCAGCTCGGGACAACTGAACACTGAAGCTTTCTTT. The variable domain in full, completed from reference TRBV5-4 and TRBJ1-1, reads ETGVTQSPTHLIKTRGQQVTLRCSSQSGHNTVSWYQQALGQGPQFIFQYYREEENGRGNFPPRFSGLQFPNYSSELNVNALELDDSALYLCASSSGQLNTEAFFGQGTRLTVV.

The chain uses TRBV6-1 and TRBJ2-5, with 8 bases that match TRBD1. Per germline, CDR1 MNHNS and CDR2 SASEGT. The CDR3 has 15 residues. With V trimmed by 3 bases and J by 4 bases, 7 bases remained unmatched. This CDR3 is CASSDSGRGLETQYF. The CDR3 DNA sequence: TGTGCCAGCAGTGATAGCGGCAGGGGGCTAGAGACCCAGTACTTC.

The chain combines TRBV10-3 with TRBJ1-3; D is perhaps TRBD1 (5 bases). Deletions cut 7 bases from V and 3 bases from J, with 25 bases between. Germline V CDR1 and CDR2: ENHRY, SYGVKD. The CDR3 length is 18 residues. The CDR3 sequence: CAIKSYKGQGRFGNTIYF. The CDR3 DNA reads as TGTGCCATCAAAAGTTATAAAGGGCAGGGCAGGTTTGGAAACACCATATATTTT.

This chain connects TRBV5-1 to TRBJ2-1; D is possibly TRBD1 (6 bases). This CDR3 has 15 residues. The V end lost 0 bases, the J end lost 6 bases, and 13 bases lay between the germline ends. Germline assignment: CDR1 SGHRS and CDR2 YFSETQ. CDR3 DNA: TGCGCCAGCAGCTTGGACGGCAGGGGCTCCAATGAGCAGTTCTTC. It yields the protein CASSLDGRGSNEQFF.

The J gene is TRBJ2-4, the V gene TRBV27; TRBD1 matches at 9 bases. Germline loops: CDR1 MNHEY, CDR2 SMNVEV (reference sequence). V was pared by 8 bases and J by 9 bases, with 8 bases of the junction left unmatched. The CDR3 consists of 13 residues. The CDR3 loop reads CASALGQGSIQYF. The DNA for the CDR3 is TGTGCCAGCGCATTAGGACAGGGGAGCATTCAGTACTTC.

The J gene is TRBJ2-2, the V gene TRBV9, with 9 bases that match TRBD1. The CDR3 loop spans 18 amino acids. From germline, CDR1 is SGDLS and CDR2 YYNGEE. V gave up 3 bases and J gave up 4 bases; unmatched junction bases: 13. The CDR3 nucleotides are TGTGCCAGCAGCGCCCGGGGGTGGGGGACAGGGAGCACCGGGGAGCTGTTTTTT. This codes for CASSARGWGTGSTGELFF.

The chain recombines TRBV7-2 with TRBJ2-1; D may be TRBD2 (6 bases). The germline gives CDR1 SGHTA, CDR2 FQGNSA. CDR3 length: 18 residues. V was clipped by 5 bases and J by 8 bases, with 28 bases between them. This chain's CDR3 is CASSPLRFPGAAGHEQFF. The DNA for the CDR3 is TGTGCCAGCAGCCCCCTTCGGTTTCCGGGAGCGGCGGGCCATGAGCAGTTCTTC.